The clone carrying this T cell receptor (beta chain) was observed many times. Its specificity is not known. The sample comes from a study of T cells in Graves' hyperthyroidism and ophthalmopathy. Study-level points and caveats: Ophthalmopathy was identified by the model a median roughly six months ahead of onset.

Germline values: CDR1 WSHSY, CDR2 SAAADI. Trimming left V 3 bases short and J 3 bases short, with 14 bases between. The CDR3 is 15 residues long. Amplified regions were TCR beta CDR3 sequences from RNA transcripts. The HTBI primer set served for first-round RT-PCR of the TCR CDR3. TCRdb re-called the multiplex PCR reads with MiXCR, one entry per CDR3 protein. The sample yields roughly 800,000 distinct CDR3 sequences, more than 30% seen once. The sequenced sample was blood. This receptor was taken from a young man with Graves' hyperthyroidism. The rearrangement uses TRBV10-2 and TRBJ2-5; a weak D match, TRBD2 (6 bases). In DNA, the CDR3 is TGCGCCAGCAGTGACCTTAGCGGCCCGAAAGAGACCCAGTACTTC. As protein: CASSDLSGPKETQYF.